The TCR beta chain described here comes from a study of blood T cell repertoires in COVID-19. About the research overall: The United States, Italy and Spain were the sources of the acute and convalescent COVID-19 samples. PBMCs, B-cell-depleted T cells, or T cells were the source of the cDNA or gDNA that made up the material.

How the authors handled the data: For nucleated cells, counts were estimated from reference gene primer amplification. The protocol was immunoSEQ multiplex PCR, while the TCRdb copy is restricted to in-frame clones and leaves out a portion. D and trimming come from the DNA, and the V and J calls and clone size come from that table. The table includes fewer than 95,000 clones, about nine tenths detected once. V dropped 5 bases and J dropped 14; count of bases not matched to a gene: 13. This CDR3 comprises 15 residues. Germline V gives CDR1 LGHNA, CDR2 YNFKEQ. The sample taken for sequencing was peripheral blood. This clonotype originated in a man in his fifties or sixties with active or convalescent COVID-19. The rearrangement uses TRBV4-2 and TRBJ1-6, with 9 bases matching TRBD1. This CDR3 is CASSTRQGESRALHF. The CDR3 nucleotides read TGTGCCAGCAGCACCCGACAGGGGGAGAGTAGGGCCCTCCACTTT.